In its sample, the clone carrying this T cell receptor (beta chain) was seen a few times. Its antigen is undetermined. This sample is drawn from a study of CD8+CD57+ T cells in acquired aplastic anemia. In the study overall: DNA recovered from sorted CD4+ and CD8+ cells had a mean of 3.2 ug. Study-level results: Roughly 30 CD8+ CDR3 sequences occurred in both the patients and the controls.

Template material for TCR beta VDJ and CDR3 profiling consisted of genomic DNA. MiXCR, run by TCRdb on the reads, gives a single entry per CDR3 protein. This sample has about 160,000 distinct CDR3 sequences, with around 50% found just once. There are 12 residues in the CDR3. Germline V CDR1 and CDR2: DFQATT, SNEGSKA (reference sequence). The V gene lost 0 bases and the J gene lost 7 bases, with 8 bases spanning the gap. All sequencing subjects had displayed CD8+CD57+ cell expansion on flow cytometry. The chain combines TRBV20-1 with TRBJ2-3; D gene unclear. Sequenced sample: sorted CD4+, CD8+, or CD8+CD57+ T cells (not recorded which) from PBMCs. This clonotype originated in a human donor with aplastic anemia. The chain's CDR3 is CSARDLPYTQYF. In DNA, the CDR3 is TGCAGTGCTAGAGATCTACCCTATACGCAGTATTTT.